Listed below are T cell receptor beta chains from one sample, sequenced in a study of identical twins. TCRdb redid the calling of the 5' RACE reads with MiXCR, one entry per CDR3 protein. The sample holds 1.5 million to 2 million distinct CDR3 sequences, under 35% seen once. Sequencing was done on a sample of cord blood. The receptors were sampled from a newborn girl in good health. The CDR3 runs from the conserved cysteine through the conserved F or W. D genes are given only for firm matches. Some rows have no size entry. The others give once, few or many, or a class for an expanded clone.

v_gene,abundance,d_gene,j_gene,CDR3aa,CDR3nt
TRBV5-8,-,TRBD1,TRBJ2-1,CASSPDRGDNNEQFF,TGTGCCAGCAGCCCCGACAGGGGAGATAACAATGAGCAGTTCTTC
TRBV10-3,-,TRBD2,TRBJ2-1,CAISGSGRAYNEQFF,TGTGCCATCAGTGGTAGCGGGAGGGCCTACAATGAGCAGTTCTTC
TRBV7-9,-,-,TRBJ1-4,CASSLAQVSHATNEKLFF,TGTGCCAGCAGCTTAGCTCAGGTTTCCCATGCAACTAATGAAAAACTGTTTTTT
TRBV24-1,-,TRBD1,TRBJ1-4,CATSDAGTGTEKLFF,TGTGCCACCAGTGATGCCGGGACAGGGACTGAAAAACTGTTTTTT
TRBV20-1,few,TRBD1,TRBJ1-1,CSARTGIDTEAFF,TGCAGTGCTCGGACAGGGATCGACACTGAAGCTTTCTTT
TRBV29-1,-,TRBD2,TRBJ2-5,CSAGTSGSKNEQYF,TGCAGCGCCGGGACTAGCGGGAGCAAAAATGAGCAGTACTTC
TRBV20-1,few,-,TRBJ1-1,CSARGVLLADTEAFF,TGCAGTGCTAGAGGTGTTTTGCTGGCGGACACTGAAGCTTTCTTT
TRBV5-5,few,TRBD2,TRBJ2-3,CASSLLLAVTDTQYF,TGTGCCAGCAGCTTGCTGCTAGCGGTCACAGATACGCAGTATTTT
TRBV28,-,TRBD1,TRBJ2-7,CASSPDRGAPYEQYF,TGTGCCAGCAGCCCTGACAGGGGAGCTCCCTACGAGCAGTACTTC
TRBV28,-,TRBD1,TRBJ2-5,CASTDRVVEGTQYF,TGTGCCAGTACGGACAGGGTGGTGGAGGGGACCCAGTACTTC
TRBV20-1,-,-,TRBJ2-7,CSAREYSYNEQYF,TGCAGTGCTAGAGAATACTCCTACAATGAGCAGTACTTC
TRBV9,-,TRBD2,TRBJ2-2,CASSTGLAGGNTGELFF,TGTGCCAGCAGCACGGGACTAGCGGGAGGGAACACCGGGGAGCTGTTTTTT
TRBV20-1,-,TRBD2,TRBJ2-3,CSARDSQLAVHTDTQYF,TGCAGTGCTAGAGATTCCCAACTAGCGGTACACACAGATACGCAGTATTTT
TRBV12-5,many,-,TRBJ2-1,CASGPGGHEQFF,TGTGCTAGTGGTCCCGGAGGGCATGAGCAGTTCTTC
TRBV7-2,few,-,TRBJ2-3,CASSLAPIGTDTQYF,TGTGCCAGCAGCTTAGCCCCTATAGGCACAGATACGCAGTATTTT
TRBV13,-,TRBD1,TRBJ1-3,CASSSLPGQPLSGNTIYF,TGTGCCAGCAGCTCATTACCGGGACAGCCCCTTTCTGGAAACACCATATATTTT
TRBV20-1,-,-,TRBJ2-3,CSARVIRTDTQYF,TGCAGTGCTAGAGTGATACGCACAGATACGCAGTATTTT
TRBV7-9,-,-,TRBJ2-6,CASSLEPGDPGANVLTF,TGTGCCAGCAGCTTAGAGCCAGGGGACCCTGGGGCCAACGTCCTGACTTTC
TRBV20-1,many,TRBD1,TRBJ2-1,CSAGTGQGYNEQFF,TGCAGTGCTGGAACGGGACAGGGCTACAATGAGCAGTTCTTC
TRBV20-1,-,-,TRBJ2-3,CSASAGALTDTQYF,TGCAGTGCTAGTGCGGGGGCCCTCACAGATACGCAGTATTTT
TRBV20-1,-,TRBD1,TRBJ2-4,CSAPTGGKNIQYF,TGCAGTGCCCCTACAGGGGGAAAAAACATTCAGTACTTC
TRBV13,-,TRBD1,TRBJ1-1,CASSSKKGAGTEAFF,TGTGCCAGCAGCTCGAAGAAGGGGGCGGGCACTGAAGCTTTCTTT
TRBV15,-,-,TRBJ2-2,CATSRDWGGGTNTGELFF,TGTGCCACCAGCAGAGATTGGGGTGGGGGGACGAACACCGGGGAGCTGTTTTTT
TRBV11-2,-,-,TRBJ2-5,CASSSTRQETQYF,TGTGCCAGCAGCTCCACGCGCCAAGAGACCCAGTACTTC
TRBV12-3/TRBV12-4,-,-,TRBJ1-2,CASSFSMGAPNYGYTF,TGTGCCAGCAGTTTTTCCATGGGAGCCCCTAACTATGGCTACACCTTC
TRBV5-4,few,TRBD2,TRBJ2-1,CASSFPGGENNEQFF,TGTGCCAGCAGCTTTCCGGGAGGGGAAAACAATGAGCAGTTCTTC
TRBV6-2/TRBV6-3,few,TRBD2,TRBJ2-7,CASSYGSGGYEQYF,TGTGCCAGCAGTTACGGGAGCGGGGGCTACGAGCAGTACTTC
TRBV15,few,TRBD1,TRBJ1-5,CATSREPQGGQPQHF,TGTGCCACCAGCAGAGAACCACAGGGGGGACAGCCCCAGCATTTT
TRBV4-1,few,TRBD1,TRBJ2-7,CASSQPRQGLYEQYF,TGCGCCAGCAGCCAACCCCGACAGGGCCTCTACGAGCAGTACTTC
TRBV20-1,-,TRBD1,TRBJ1-5,CSAPVGTGSNQPQHF,TGCAGTGCACCGGTAGGGACAGGGTCAAATCAGCCCCAGCATTTT
TRBV4-2,few,TRBD1,TRBJ1-2,CASSLWTGANYGYTF,TGTGCCAGCAGCCTATGGACAGGGGCGAACTATGGCTACACCTTC
TRBV12-3/TRBV12-4,-,-,TRBJ2-3,CASSLEAPLDTQYF,TGTGCCAGCAGTTTAGAGGCCCCCTTGGATACGCAGTATTTT
TRBV7-2,few,-,TRBJ2-7,CASSLSATGSYEQYF,TGTGCCAGCAGCTTAAGCGCGACAGGATCCTACGAGCAGTACTTC
TRBV20-1,few,TRBD2,TRBJ2-1,CSASFPGLAAYEQFF,TGCAGTGCTAGTTTTCCCGGACTAGCTGCCTATGAGCAGTTCTTC
TRBV20-1,-,TRBD2,TRBJ2-5,CSARTSGRAHNEQYF,TGCAGTGCTAGAACTAGCGGGAGGGCCCACAATGAGCAGTACTTC
TRBV29-1,many,TRBD1,TRBJ2-7,CSVESRTGSYEQYF,TGCAGCGTTGAATCAAGGACAGGATCCTACGAGCAGTACTTC
TRBV30,-,-,TRBJ2-7,CAWRKKATYEQYF,TGTGCCTGGAGGAAAAAGGCTACCTACGAGCAGTACTTC
TRBV12-3/TRBV12-4,-,TRBD2,TRBJ2-3,CASGLGAGTGDTQYF,TGTGCCAGCGGTTTAGGAGCGGGGACGGGAGATACGCAGTATTTT
TRBV7-6,-,TRBD2,TRBJ2-7,CASSLATSGRFNEQYF,TGTGCCAGCAGCTTAGCGACTAGCGGGAGGTTCAACGAGCAGTACTTC
TRBV4-2,-,-,TRBJ2-7,CASSQERLADPYEQYF,TGTGCCAGCAGCCAAGAAAGGCTAGCAGATCCCTACGAGCAGTACTTC
TRBV5-4,-,TRBD2,TRBJ2-3,CASSPTRAGARYF,TGTGCCAGCAGCCCGACTCGAGCGGGGGCCAGGTATTTT
TRBV10-3,-,TRBD2,TRBJ2-7,CAIRETSGGYYEQYF,TGTGCCATCAGAGAGACTAGCGGTGGATACTACGAGCAGTACTTC
TRBV24-1,-,TRBD1,TRBJ2-5,CATSDPGQENEQYF,TGTGCCACCAGTGATCCTGGACAGGAGAATGAGCAGTACTTC
TRBV5-1,once,-,TRBJ2-3,CASSLEGGAQWDTQYF,TGCGCCAGCAGCTTGGAGGGGGGGGCGCAATGGGATACGCAGTATTTT
TRBV7-2,-,-,TRBJ2-3,CASSPRTGGKTPPSTDTQYF,TGTGCCAGCAGCCCGCGGACAGGAGGGAAAACTCCACCTAGCACAGATACGCAGTATTTT
TRBV4-1,-,-,TRBJ2-5,CTSSQDLGRFQETQYF,TGCACCAGCAGCCAAGATTTGGGACGGTTTCAAGAGACCCAGTACTTC
TRBV20-1,few,-,TRBJ2-3,CSARDALSRGLTDTQYF,TGCAGTGCTAGAGATGCCCTATCGCGGGGGCTGACAGATACGCAGTATTTT
TRBV7-9,many,-,TRBJ1-2,CASSLGGNISNYGYTF,TGTGCCAGCAGCTTAGGCGGAAACATTTCTAACTATGGCTACACCTTC
TRBV29-1,-,-,TRBJ1-2,CSVWDMDYGYTF,TGCAGCGTGTGGGACATGGACTATGGCTACACCTTC